The 4 T cell receptor beta chains below were found in one sample sequenced in a study of OX40 agonist ivuxolimab in advanced cancers. The data were produced by immunoSEQ multiplex PCR, yet TCRdb's version contains in-frame clones alone and is incomplete. The sample shows around 61,000 clones, roughly 82% of them seen only once. The specimen was CD4+ or CD8+ T cells sorted from blood, collected in a trial of the OX40 agonist ivuxolimab. Receptors were obtained from an adult with an advanced solid tumor such as melanoma, head and neck, liver or kidney cancer.

The J gene is TRBJ2-3, the V gene TRBV11-2, with D possibly matching TRBD2 (6 bases). The V gene lost 5 bases and the J gene lost 4 bases, with 19 bases spanning the gap. From germline, CDR1 is SGHAT and CDR2 FQNNGV. The CDR3 is 16 residues long. CDR3 bases: TGTGCCAGCAGCCCTATCGGGATAGCGGCTGCAGATACGCAGTATTTT. It is translated as CASSPIGIAAADTQYF.

This clone was counted between two and nine times. V and J are TRBV6-6 and TRBJ1-1; 7 positions match TRBD1. CDR1 and CDR2 (germline): MNHNY, SVGAGI (reference sequence). CDR3 length equals 14 residues. With 2 bases clipped from V and 6 bases from J, the junction kept 6 bases outside the gene matches. Written as DNA, the CDR3 is TGTGCCAGCAGTTACGGACAGGTTTTCGCTGAAGCTTTCTTT. Amino acids: CASSYGQVFAEAFF.

This clone was recorded only once. The chain uses TRBV7-7 and TRBJ2-7, with 10 bases that match TRBD1. The J segment lost 5 bases and the V segment lost 7 bases, leaving 8 bases of the junction unmatched. The CDR3 is 14 residues long. The V gene's germline CDR1 is SSHAT and CDR2 FNYEAQ (reference sequence). CDR3 amino acids: CASNKGQGSDEQYF. CDR3 in DNA: TGTGCCAGCAACAAGGGACAGGGGTCCGACGAGCAGTACTTC.

This clone appeared a single time. The chain combines TRBV7-9 with TRBJ2-7; TRBD1 matches at 9 bases. The V segment lost 5 bases and the J segment 2 bases; nucleotides outside the gene matches: 7. This CDR3 contains 15 residues. The germline CDR1 and CDR2 sequences are SEHNR and FQNEAQ (reference sequence). In DNA form, the CDR3 reads TGTGCCAGCAGCCCTCCTGGGACAGGGACCTACGAGCAGTACTTC. Residues: CASSPPGTGTYEQYF.